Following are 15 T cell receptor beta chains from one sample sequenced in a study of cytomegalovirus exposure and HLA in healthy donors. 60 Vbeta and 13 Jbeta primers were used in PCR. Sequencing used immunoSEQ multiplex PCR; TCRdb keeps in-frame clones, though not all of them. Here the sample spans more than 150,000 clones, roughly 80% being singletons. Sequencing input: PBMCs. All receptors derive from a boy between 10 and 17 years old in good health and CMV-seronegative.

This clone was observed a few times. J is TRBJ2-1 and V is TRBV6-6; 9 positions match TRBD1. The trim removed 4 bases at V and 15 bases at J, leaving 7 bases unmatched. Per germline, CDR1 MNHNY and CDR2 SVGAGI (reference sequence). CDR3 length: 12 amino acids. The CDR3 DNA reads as TGTGCCAGCAGTTTGGACAGGGGAGTATGGTTCTTC. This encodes CASSLDRGVWFF.

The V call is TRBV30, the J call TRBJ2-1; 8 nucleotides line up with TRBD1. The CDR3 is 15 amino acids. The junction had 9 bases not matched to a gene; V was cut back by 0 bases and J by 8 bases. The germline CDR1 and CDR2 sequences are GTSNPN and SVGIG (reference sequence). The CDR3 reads CAWSVGTGPGYEQFF. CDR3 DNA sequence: TGTGCCTGGAGTGTAGGGACAGGACCCGGGTATGAGCAGTTCTTC. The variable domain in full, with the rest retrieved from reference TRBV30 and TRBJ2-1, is SQTIHQWPATLVQPVGSPLSLECTVEGTSNPNLYWYRQAAGRGLQLLFYSVGIGQISSEVPQNLSASRPQDRQFILSSKKLLLSDSGFYLCAWSVGTGPGYEQFFGPGTRLTVL.

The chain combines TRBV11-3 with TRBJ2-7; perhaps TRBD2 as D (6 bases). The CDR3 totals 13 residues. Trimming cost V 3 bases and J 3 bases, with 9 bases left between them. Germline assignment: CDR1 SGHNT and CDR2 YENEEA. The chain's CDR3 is CASSFQEGYEQYF. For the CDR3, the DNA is TGTGCCAGCAGCTTTCAGGAGGGCTACGAGCAGTACTTC.

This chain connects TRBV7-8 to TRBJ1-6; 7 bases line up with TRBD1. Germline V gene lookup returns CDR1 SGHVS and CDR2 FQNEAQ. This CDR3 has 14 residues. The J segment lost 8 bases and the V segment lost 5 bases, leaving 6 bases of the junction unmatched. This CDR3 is CASSARDSYSPLHF. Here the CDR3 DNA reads TGTGCCAGCAGCGCCCGGGACAGCTATTCACCCCTCCACTTT.

The CDR3 protein is CASTVAGETGELFF. The CDR3 nucleotides read TGTGCCAGTACGGTGGCGGGAGAGACCGGGGAGCTGTTTTTT. The V and J genes are TRBV19 and TRBJ2-2; 7 bases fit TRBD2. The length of the CDR3 is 14 residues. Trimming cost V 7 bases and J 5 bases; bases outside gene matches: 7. Germline V CDR1 and CDR2: LNHDA, SQIVND (reference sequence).

The CDR3, as DNA: TGTGCCTCCCGGGAACAGGGGGGAGATATACTTCAGCCCCAGCATTTT. This translates into CASREQGGDILQPQHF. V is TRBV10-3 and J is TRBJ1-5; TRBD1 agrees at 8 bases. V was clipped by 11 bases and J by 6 bases; unmatched bases: 18. Germline CDR1 is ENHRY and CDR2 is SYGVKD. The CDR3 loop spans 16 amino acids.

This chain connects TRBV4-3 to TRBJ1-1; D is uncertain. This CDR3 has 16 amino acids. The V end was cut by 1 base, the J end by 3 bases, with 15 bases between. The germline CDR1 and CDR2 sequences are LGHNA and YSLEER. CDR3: CASSQGPPRVDTEAFF. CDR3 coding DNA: TGCGCCAGCAGCCAAGGACCCCCGAGGGTGGACACTGAAGCTTTCTTT.

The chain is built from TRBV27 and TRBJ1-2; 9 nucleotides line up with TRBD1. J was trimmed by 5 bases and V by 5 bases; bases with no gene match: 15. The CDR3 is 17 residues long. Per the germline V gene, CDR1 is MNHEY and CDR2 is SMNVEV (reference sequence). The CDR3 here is CASSLGTGKGVAYGYTF. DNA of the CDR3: TGTGCCAGCAGTCTCGGGACAGGGAAAGGGGTCGCATATGGCTACACCTTC.

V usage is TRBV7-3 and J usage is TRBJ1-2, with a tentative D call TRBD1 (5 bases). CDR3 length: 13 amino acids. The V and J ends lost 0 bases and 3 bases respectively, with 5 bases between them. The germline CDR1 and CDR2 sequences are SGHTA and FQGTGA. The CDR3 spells CASSLTGDYGYTF. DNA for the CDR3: TGTGCCAGCAGCTTAACAGGGGACTATGGCTACACCTTC.

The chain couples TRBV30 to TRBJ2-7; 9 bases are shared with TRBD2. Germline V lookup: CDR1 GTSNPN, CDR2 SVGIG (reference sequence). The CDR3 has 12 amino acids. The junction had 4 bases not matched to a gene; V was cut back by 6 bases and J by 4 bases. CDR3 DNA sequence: TGTGCCTGCCGGCTAGCGGGGTACGAGCAGTACTTC. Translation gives CACRLAGYEQYF.

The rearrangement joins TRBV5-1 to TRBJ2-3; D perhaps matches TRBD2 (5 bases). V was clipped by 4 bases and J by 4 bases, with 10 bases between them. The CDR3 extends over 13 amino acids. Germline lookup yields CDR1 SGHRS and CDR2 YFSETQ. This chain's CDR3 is CASSLVGADTQYF. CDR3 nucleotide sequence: TGCGCCAGCAGCCTCGTCGGGGCAGATACGCAGTATTTT. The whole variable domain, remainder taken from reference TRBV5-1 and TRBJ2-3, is KAGVTQTPRYLIKTRGQQVTLSCSPISGHRSVSWYQQTPGQGLQFLFEYFSETQRNKGNFPGRFSGRQFSNSRSEMNVSTLELGDSALYLCASSLVGADTQYFGPGTRLTVL.

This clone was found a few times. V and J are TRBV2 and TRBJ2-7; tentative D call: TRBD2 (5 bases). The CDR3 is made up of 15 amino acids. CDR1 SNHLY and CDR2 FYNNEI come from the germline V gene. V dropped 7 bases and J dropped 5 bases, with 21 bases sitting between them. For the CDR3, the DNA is TGTGCCAGCAAGAAAGCTAGCTATTCTGCGGACGAGCAGTACTTC. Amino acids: CASKKASYSADEQYF.

The CDR3 nucleotides read TGTGCCTGGAGTGTAACTGGGCTTGGTGGCTACACCTTC. This codes for CAWSVTGLGGYTF. The chain uses TRBV30 and TRBJ1-2; D is uncertain. The CDR3 has 13 amino acids. V was clipped by 0 bases and J by 7 bases, with 12 bases between them. The V gene's germline CDR1 is GTSNPN and CDR2 SVGIG (reference sequence).

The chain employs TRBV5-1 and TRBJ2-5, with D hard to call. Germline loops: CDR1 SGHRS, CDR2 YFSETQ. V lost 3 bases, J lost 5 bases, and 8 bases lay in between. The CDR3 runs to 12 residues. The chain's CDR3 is CASSSSRETQYF. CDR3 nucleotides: TGCGCCAGCAGCTCATCGAGGGAGACCCAGTACTTC.

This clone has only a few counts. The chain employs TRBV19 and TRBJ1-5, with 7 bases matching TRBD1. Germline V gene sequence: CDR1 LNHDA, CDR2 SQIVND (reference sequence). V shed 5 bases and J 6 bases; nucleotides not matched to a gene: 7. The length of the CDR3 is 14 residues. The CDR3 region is CASSGQGGSQPQHF. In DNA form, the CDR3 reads TGTGCCAGTAGTGGGCAGGGGGGTAGTCAGCCCCAGCATTTT.